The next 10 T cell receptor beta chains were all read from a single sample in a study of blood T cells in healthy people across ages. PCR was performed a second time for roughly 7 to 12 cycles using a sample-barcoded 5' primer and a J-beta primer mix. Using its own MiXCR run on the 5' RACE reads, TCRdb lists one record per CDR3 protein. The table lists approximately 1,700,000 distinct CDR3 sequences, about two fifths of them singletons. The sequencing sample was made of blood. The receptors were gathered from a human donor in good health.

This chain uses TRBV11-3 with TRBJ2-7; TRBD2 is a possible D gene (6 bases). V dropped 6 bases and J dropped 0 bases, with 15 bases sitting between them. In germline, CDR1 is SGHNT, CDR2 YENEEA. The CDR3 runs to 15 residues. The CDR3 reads CASRGRGFDSYEQYF. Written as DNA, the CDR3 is TGTGCCAGCAGAGGTCGGGGGTTCGACTCCTACGAGCAGTACTTC.

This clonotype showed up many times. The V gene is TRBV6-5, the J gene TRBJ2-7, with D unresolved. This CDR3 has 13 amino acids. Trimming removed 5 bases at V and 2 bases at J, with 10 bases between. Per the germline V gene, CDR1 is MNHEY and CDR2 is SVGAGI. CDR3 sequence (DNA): TGTGCCAGCAGTCCCAACACCGCCTACGAGCAGTACTTC. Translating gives CASSPNTAYEQYF.

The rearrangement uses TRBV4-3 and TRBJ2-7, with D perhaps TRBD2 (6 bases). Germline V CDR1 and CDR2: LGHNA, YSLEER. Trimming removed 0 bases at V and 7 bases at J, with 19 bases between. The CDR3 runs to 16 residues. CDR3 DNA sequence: TGCGCCAGCAGCCAAGATGTCTGGCGGGGAACGGGGGAGCAGTACTTC. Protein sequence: CASSQDVWRGTGEQYF.

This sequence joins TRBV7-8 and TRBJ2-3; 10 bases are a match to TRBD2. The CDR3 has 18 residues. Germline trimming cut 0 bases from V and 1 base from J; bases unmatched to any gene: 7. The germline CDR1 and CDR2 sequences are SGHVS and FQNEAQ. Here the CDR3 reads CASSLALTSGARTDTQYF. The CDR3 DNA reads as TGTGCCAGCAGCTTAGCCCTTACTAGCGGGGCGCGCACAGATACGCAGTATTTT.

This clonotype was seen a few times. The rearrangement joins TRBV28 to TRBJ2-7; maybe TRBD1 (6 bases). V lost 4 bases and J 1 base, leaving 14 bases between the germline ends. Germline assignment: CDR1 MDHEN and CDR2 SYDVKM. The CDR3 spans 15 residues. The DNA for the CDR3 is TGTGCCAGCAGTTCGCTAGGGGACACTTCCTACGAGCAGTACTTC. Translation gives CASSSLGDTSYEQYF.

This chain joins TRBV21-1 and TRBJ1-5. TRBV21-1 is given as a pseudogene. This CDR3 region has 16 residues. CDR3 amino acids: CASSMAQVDSNQPQHF. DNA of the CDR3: TGTGCCAGCAGCATGGCCCAGGTCGATAGCAATCAGCCCCAGCATTTT.

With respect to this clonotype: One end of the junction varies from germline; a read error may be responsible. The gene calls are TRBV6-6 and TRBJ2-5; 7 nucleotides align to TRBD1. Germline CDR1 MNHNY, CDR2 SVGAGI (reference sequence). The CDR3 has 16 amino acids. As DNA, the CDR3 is TGTGTCAGCGGAGGATGGACAGGTGGGGGTAGAGAGACCCAGTACTTC. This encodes CVSGGWTGGGRETQYF.

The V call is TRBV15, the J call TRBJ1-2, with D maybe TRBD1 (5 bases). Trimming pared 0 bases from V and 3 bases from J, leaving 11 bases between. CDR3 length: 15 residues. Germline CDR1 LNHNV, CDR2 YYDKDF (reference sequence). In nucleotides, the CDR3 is TGTGCCACCAGCAGAGATAAGGGGAGAGACTATGGCTACACCTTC. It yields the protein CATSRDKGRDYGYTF.

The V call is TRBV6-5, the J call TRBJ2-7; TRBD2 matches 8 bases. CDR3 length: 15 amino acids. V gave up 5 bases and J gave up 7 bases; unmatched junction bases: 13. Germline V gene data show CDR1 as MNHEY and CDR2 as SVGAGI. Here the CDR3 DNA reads TGTGCCAGCAGTCCTTTTGGCGGGGGGCCGGGGGAGCAGTACTTC. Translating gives CASSPFGGGPGEQYF.

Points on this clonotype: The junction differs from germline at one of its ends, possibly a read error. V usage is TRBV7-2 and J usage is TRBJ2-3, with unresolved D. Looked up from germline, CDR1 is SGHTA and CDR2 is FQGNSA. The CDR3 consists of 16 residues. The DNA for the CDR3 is TGTGCCGGCAGCTTAGGACGGAACACGGAGACAGATACGCAGTATTTT. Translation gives CAGSLGRNTETDTQYF.